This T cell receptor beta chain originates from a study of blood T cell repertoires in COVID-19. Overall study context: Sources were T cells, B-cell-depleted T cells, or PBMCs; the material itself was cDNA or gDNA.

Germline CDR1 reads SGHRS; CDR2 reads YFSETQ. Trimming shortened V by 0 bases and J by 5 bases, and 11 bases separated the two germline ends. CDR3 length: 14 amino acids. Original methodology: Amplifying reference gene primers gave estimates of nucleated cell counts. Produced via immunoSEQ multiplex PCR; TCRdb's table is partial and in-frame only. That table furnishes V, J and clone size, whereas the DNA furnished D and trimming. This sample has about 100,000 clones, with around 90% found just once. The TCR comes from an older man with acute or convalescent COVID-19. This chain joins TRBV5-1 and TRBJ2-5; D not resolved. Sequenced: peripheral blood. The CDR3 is CASSLAQIWETQYF. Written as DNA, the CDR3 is TGCGCCAGCAGCTTGGCACAAATCTGGGAGACCCAGTACTTC.